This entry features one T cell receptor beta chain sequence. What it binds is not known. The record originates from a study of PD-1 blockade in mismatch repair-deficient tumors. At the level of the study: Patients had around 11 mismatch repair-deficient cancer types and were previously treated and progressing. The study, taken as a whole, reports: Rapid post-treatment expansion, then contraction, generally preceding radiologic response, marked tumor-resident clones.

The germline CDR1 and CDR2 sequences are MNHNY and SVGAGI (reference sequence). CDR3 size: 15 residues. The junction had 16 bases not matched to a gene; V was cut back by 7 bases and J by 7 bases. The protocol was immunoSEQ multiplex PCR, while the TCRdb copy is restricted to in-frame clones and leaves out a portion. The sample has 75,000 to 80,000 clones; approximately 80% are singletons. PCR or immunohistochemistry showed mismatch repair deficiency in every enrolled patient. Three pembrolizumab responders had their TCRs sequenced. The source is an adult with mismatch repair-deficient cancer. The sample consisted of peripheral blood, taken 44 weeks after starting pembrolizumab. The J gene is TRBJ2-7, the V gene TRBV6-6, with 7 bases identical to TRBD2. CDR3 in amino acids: CASTKPGGSPKEQYF. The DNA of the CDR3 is TGTGCCAGCACCAAACCGGGGGGATCCCCTAAGGAGCAGTACTTC.